This entry lists 3 T cell receptor beta chains sequenced from one sample in a study of cytomegalovirus exposure and HLA in healthy donors (dated 2017 in TCRdb). The library came from the immunoSEQ multiplex PCR assay. For the multiplex PCR, a mixture combining 60 forward primers for TCR Vbeta segments and 13 reverse primers for TCR Jbeta segments was used. TCRdb's version of the immuneACCESS table is confined to in-frame rearrangements and falls short of the full clone set. An unresolved V gene accounts for under half of the shortfall where checked; the remainder is of unknown origin. The sample table records tens of thousands of clones; 68% of these occur just once. About a tenth of the sample rests with the top ten. Source material: PBMCs. These receptors originate from a woman in her twenties or thirties in good health and CMV-seronegative.

The V and J genes are TRBV7-9 and TRBJ2-7; D perhaps matches TRBD1 (6 bases). This CDR3 spans 17 amino acids. V dropped 5 bases and J dropped 3 bases, with 23 bases sitting between them. Per the germline V gene, CDR1 is SEHNR and CDR2 is FQNEAQ (reference sequence). The CDR3, as DNA: TGTGCCAGCAGCCCCCCCGAATCCGGGACAACGGGCTACGAGCAGTACTTC. Protein: CASSPPESGTTGYEQYF.

The V gene is TRBV4-3, the J gene TRBJ2-7; 8 bases are shared with TRBD1. Per germline, CDR1 LGHNA and CDR2 YSLEER. The CDR3 runs 16 residues. V was clipped by 5 bases and J by 2 bases; unmatched bases: 11. For the CDR3, the DNA is TGCGCCAGCAGCTCTTCCGGGACAGGAGAGACCTACGAGCAGTACTTC. Translating it yields CASSSSGTGETYEQYF.

The J gene is TRBJ2-1, the V gene TRBV2; 7 bases fit TRBD1. The trim removed 5 bases at V and 5 bases at J, leaving 6 bases unmatched. The CDR3 is made up of 14 amino acids. The V gene's germline CDR1 is SNHLY and CDR2 FYNNEI. The CDR3 bases are TGTGCCAGCAGTCCCGACAGGGCGCACAATGAGCAGTTCTTC. Its translation is CASSPDRAHNEQFF.